This T cell receptor (beta chain) is drawn from a study of CD8 T cells in ankylosing spondylitis. CDR3 length: 15 residues. With V trimmed by 9 bases and J by 6 bases, 6 bases remained unmatched. TCRdb reprocessed the 5' RACE reads with MiXCR, giving one entry per CDR3 protein. The sample carries around 130,000 distinct CDR3 sequences, roughly 15% recorded once. The chain uses TRBV12-3 or TRBV12-4 and TRBJ2-2; TRBD2 matches at 14 bases. The sample taken for sequencing was blood, either unsorted or a sorted T cell fraction (not recorded which). The receptor's source is a female donor with ankylosing spondylitis or in good health (not recorded which). The CDR3 loop is CASRPTSGRAGELFF. In nucleotides, the CDR3 is TGTGCCAGTCGGCCGACTAGCGGGAGGGCCGGGGAGCTGTTTTTT.